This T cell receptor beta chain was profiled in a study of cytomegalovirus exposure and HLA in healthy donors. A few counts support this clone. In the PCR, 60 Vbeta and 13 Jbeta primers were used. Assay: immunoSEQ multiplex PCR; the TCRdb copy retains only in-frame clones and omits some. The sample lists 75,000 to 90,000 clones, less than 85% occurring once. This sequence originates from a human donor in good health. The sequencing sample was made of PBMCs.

As DNA, the CDR3 is TGTGCCAGCAGTTTAACTCCGGGACAGGGGACCCCGCGGCATTTT. This encodes CASSLTPGQGTPRHF. The chain couples TRBV27 to TRBJ1-5; 10 nucleotides align to TRBD1. The V segment lost 2 bases and the J segment 15 bases; nucleotides outside the gene matches: 13. Germline V gene data show CDR1 as MNHEY and CDR2 as SMNVEV (reference sequence). This CDR3 is 15 amino acids long.